Below, 23 T cell receptor beta chains from the same sample are listed, as sequenced in a study of CXCR3-negative and CXCR3-positive naive CD8 T cells. Study results and limitations: Hydrophobicity of TRB CDR3s was greater in CXCR3-positive naive cells than in CXCR3-negative naive cells.

All TRB cDNA libraries came from 5' RACE performed with UMI labels. TCRdb reprocessed the 5' RACE reads, with one entry per CDR3 protein and no DNA. The sample table includes about 57,000 distinct CDR3 sequences. These TCRs' antigens remain unknown. The sequenced sample consisted of naive CXCR3+ CD8+ T cells from blood. Subset noted: CD45RO-CCR7+CD27+CD95- naive CD8+ T cells expressing CXCR3 (TNR3+). The origin of the receptors is a human donor in good health. Some clones in this sample may be carry-over from other donors' samples.

The CDR3 spells CASRPITGAGELFF. The rearrangement links TRBV28 to TRBJ2-2; TCRdb selects TRBD1, and the lack of DNA leaves this call unchecked. Germline assignment: CDR1 MDHEN and CDR2 SYDVKM. The CDR3 covers 14 residues.

The rearrangement links TRBV4-3 to TRBJ2-5; the D gene TCRdb calls, TRBD1, cannot be checked with no DNA. This CDR3 contains 15 residues. Germline assignment: CDR1 LGHNA and CDR2 YSLEER. The CDR3 loop is CASSQDVGTEETQYF.

This chain links TRBV9 with TRBJ1-5; lacking DNA, the TRBD1 call made by TCRdb goes unchecked. The CDR3 totals 15 residues. From germline, CDR1 is SGDLS and CDR2 YYNGEE. The CDR3 spells CASSAGTGGDQPQHF. Full variable domain (missing parts from reference TRBV9 and TRBJ1-5): DSGVTQTPKHLITATGQRVTLRCSPRSGDLSVYWYQQSLDQGLQFLIQYYNGEERAKGNILERFSAQQFPDLHSELNLSSLELGDSALYFCASSAGTGGDQPQHFGDGTRLSIL.

This chain uses TRBV2 with TRBJ1-1. The CDR3 totals 15 residues. CDR1 is SNHLY, CDR2 FYNNEI, per germline. The CDR3 reads CASSHFFEGNTEAFF. The variable domain in full, completed from reference TRBV2 and TRBJ1-1, reads EPEVTQTPSHQVTQMGQEVILRCVPISNHLYFYWYRQILGQKVEFLVSFYNNEISEKSEIFDDQFSVERPDGSNFTLKIRSTKLEDSAMYFCASSHFFEGNTEAFFGQGTRLTVV.

The rearrangement links TRBV29-1 to TRBJ2-1; TCRdb returns TRBD1, unconfirmable since there is no DNA. Per germline, CDR1 SQVTM and CDR2 ANQGSEA. The CDR3 has 12 residues. The CDR3 is CSTRTGLREQFF.

The V gene is TRBV9, the J gene TRBJ1-1. CDR1 is SGDLS and CDR2 is YYNGEE in the germline V gene. The CDR3 runs to 15 residues. This CDR3 reads CASSPPAGGVPGAFF.

The chain recombines TRBV28 with TRBJ1-5. Germline V gives CDR1 MDHEN, CDR2 SYDVKM. The CDR3 is made up of 11 amino acids. The CDR3 sequence is CASSYAGPQHF. Supplemented by reference TRBV28 and TRBJ1-5, the full variable domain reads DVKVTQSSRYLVKRTGEKVFLECVQDMDHENMFWYRQDPGLGLRLIYFSYDVKMKEKGDIPEGYSVSREKKERFSLILESASTNQTSMYLCASSYAGPQHFGDGTRLSIL.

J is TRBJ1-5 and V is TRBV5-1; TCRdb designates TRBD1, a call that cannot be tested without DNA. Germline V gene lookup returns CDR1 SGHRS and CDR2 YFSETQ. The length of the CDR3 is 15 residues. CDR3 sequence: CASNLDGTGLQPQHF.

The J gene is TRBJ2-7, the V gene TRBV6-5; TCRdb returns TRBD1, unconfirmable since there is no DNA. The CDR3 extends over 14 amino acids. Germline V gene data show CDR1 as MNHEY and CDR2 as SVGAGI. This chain's CDR3 is CASRTGTGTYEQYF.

V is TRBV14 and J is TRBJ2-7; the TCRdb D gene call, TRBD2, has no DNA to confirm it. Germline-derived CDR1 and CDR2 are SGHDN and FVKESK. The CDR3 covers 15 residues. The CDR3 spells CASSSLAGGAAEQYF.

This chain joins TRBV16 and TRBJ2-7. The germline V gene encodes CDR1 KGHSY and CDR2 FQNENV. This CDR3 contains 13 residues. The CDR3 loop is CASSQSHGYEQYF.

The chain carries TRBV29-1 and TRBJ2-1; TCRdb's D gene call, TRBD1, goes unchecked for lack of DNA. Germline CDR1 is SQVTM and CDR2 is ANQGSEA. This CDR3 region has 14 residues. The CDR3 is CSVDPTYQGHEQFF.

This chain joins TRBV27 and TRBJ2-1; TCRdb selects TRBD2, and the lack of DNA leaves this call unchecked. The CDR3 has 16 amino acids. The V gene's germline CDR1 is MNHEY and CDR2 SMNVEV (reference sequence). CDR3 region: CASSPIQAGGLNEQFF.

V usage is TRBV29-1 and J usage is TRBJ2-2. Germline V gene sequence: CDR1 SQVTM, CDR2 ANQGSEA. CDR3 length equals 13 residues. CDR3 loop: CSVVVSDTGELFF.

The rearrangement uses TRBV4-3 and TRBJ1-2. CDR1 and CDR2 from the germline V gene are LGHNA and YSLEER. The CDR3 has 15 amino acids. CDR3 sequence reads: CASSQDPEGLYGYTF.

The V and J genes are TRBV7-8 and TRBJ1-6; absent DNA, TCRdb's TRBD1 call cannot be checked. The V gene's germline CDR1 is SGHVS and CDR2 FQNEAQ. The CDR3 loop spans 17 amino acids. The CDR3 here is CASSFVWGYDYNSPLHF.

V gene TRBV29-1 combines with J gene TRBJ2-7. The germline CDR1 and CDR2 sequences are SQVTM and ANQGSEA. This CDR3 is 12 amino acids long. CDR3 protein: CSVVAETYEQYF.

The rearrangement links TRBV6-5 to TRBJ1-5. There are 14 residues in the CDR3. Germline V CDR1 and CDR2: MNHEY, SVGAGI. The CDR3 is CASSYSGGNQPQHF.

The chain recombines TRBV15 with TRBJ2-3; the D call of TRBD1 rests on TCRdb alone, since no DNA is present to check it. CDR3 size: 15 residues. The V gene's germline CDR1 is LNHNV and CDR2 YYDKDF (reference sequence). This CDR3 is CATSRGTTHTDTQYF.

The chain couples TRBV7-8 to TRBJ2-1; TCRdb returns TRBD1, unconfirmable since there is no DNA. Per the germline V gene, CDR1 is SGHVS and CDR2 is FQNEAQ. CDR3 size: 16 residues. The CDR3: CASSHGDLPPYNEQFF.

The chain joins TRBV7-3 to TRBJ1-1; absent DNA, TCRdb's TRBD1 call cannot be checked. CDR1 and CDR2 from the germline V gene are SGHTA and FQGTGA. The CDR3 spans 15 residues. CDR3: CASSLIPGRVTEAFF.

The V and J genes are TRBV28 and TRBJ2-7. Germline lookup yields CDR1 MDHEN and CDR2 SYDVKM. The length of the CDR3 is 13 residues. Here the CDR3 reads CASSSVSSYEQYF.

The gene calls are TRBV27 and TRBJ2-1; TCRdb's D call of TRBD1 is untestable without DNA. The germline CDR1 and CDR2 sequences are MNHEY and SMNVEV (reference sequence). This CDR3 spans 13 amino acids. The CDR3: CASSFMGPNEQFF.